This TCR beta chain was retrieved from a study of blood T cells in healthy people across ages. The CDR3 length is 18 residues. Germline CDR1 and CDR2: SQVTM and ANQGSEA. V was pared by 4 bases and J by 5 bases, with 20 bases of the junction left unmatched. Only a few counts were recorded for this clonotype. Its antigen is currently unknown. Overall study findings and caveats: Age showed a roughly linear inverse relationship with TCR beta diversity per million T cells.

With a J-beta primer mix and a sample-barcoded 5' primer, a second PCR ran about 6 to 11 cycles. TCRdb itself ran the 5' RACE reads through MiXCR, one entry per CDR3 protein. The sample has under 1,100,000 distinct CDR3 sequences; almost 25% are singletons. For every donor, a draw yielded around 10 milliliters of peripheral blood. The sample also formed part of further work on T cells of mothers and their children. That paper adds: Slightly higher, non-significant overlap characterized related mother-child pairs relative to unrelated pairs. Not a single persistent microchimeric T cell clone was detected.

Sequenced material: blood. This chain uses TRBV29-1 with TRBJ2-5, with 9 bases aligning to TRBD2. This sequence was found in a girl aged 2 to 10 in good health. The CDR3 DNA reads TGCAGCGTTGTCGACTTTGGTATCGGCGGGAGGGCCGTGGAGACCCAGTACTTC. As protein: CSVVDFGIGGRAVETQYF.